The 12 T cell receptor beta chains below come from one sample, sequenced in a study of blood T cell repertoires in COVID-19. The assay was immunoSEQ multiplex PCR, and TCRdb's table has in-frame clones only and misses some. The data show 29,000 or so clones, with 60% to 80% seen just once and 45% to 50% held by the top ten. The material sequenced was peripheral blood. These receptor sequences come from a woman in her 70s with acute or convalescent COVID-19.

This clone was detected only once. The chain recombines TRBV19 with TRBJ2-3, with 14 bases identical to TRBD2. This CDR3 comprises 18 residues. The germline CDR1 and CDR2 sequences are LNHDA and SQIVND (reference sequence). V gave up 7 bases and J gave up 6 bases; unmatched junction bases: 15. The CDR3 sequence is CASTLRPGLAGGVDTQYF. CDR3 DNA sequence: TGTGCCAGTACCCTCCGCCCCGGACTAGCGGGAGGTGTGGATACGCAGTATTTT. The full variable domain, completed using reference TRBV19 and TRBJ2-3, is DGGITQSPKYLFRKEGQNVTLSCEQNLNHDAMYWYRQDPGQGLRLIYYSQIVNDFQKGDIAEGYSVSREKKESFPLTVTSAQKNPTAFYLCASTLRPGLAGGVDTQYFGPGTRLTVL.

The rearrangement uses TRBV28 and TRBJ1-4; D gene unclear. Germline lookup yields CDR1 MDHEN and CDR2 SYDVKM. This CDR3 has 12 amino acids. V was clipped by 4 bases and J by 8 bases, with 8 bases between them. The CDR3 spells CASSSTTEKLFF. The DNA for the CDR3 is TGTGCCAGCAGTTCCACAACGGAAAAACTGTTTTTT.

The V call is TRBV6-5, the J call TRBJ2-7; D perhaps matches TRBD1 (6 bases). The CDR3 sequence is 12 residues long. The V gene lost 6 bases and the J gene lost 4 bases, with 10 bases spanning the gap. Germline V CDR1 and CDR2: MNHEY, SVGAGI. In DNA, the CDR3 is TGTGCCAGCAGCGCGGACAGATACGAGCAGTACTTC. Amino acid sequence: CASSADRYEQYF.

The chain combines TRBV5-5 with TRBJ1-6; D is possibly TRBD1 (6 bases). Germline V gene lookup returns CDR1 SGHKS and CDR2 YYEKEE (reference sequence). V shed 1 base and J shed 7 bases, with 18 bases lying between them. The CDR3 is 17 amino acids. The CDR3 spells CASSLTHRATRNSPLHF. In DNA form, the CDR3 reads TGTGCCAGCAGCTTGACTCACAGGGCGACGAGGAATTCACCCCTCCACTTT.

The count of this clone is one. V gene TRBV29-1 combines with J gene TRBJ2-1; 8 positions match TRBD2. The CDR3 extends over 16 amino acids. The ends lost 6 bases at V and 7 bases at J; junction bases unmatched: 17. The germline CDR1 and CDR2 sequences are SQVTM and ANQGSEA. The CDR3 protein is CSVAGGRDDRGNEQFF. The CDR3 DNA reads as TGCAGCGTGGCGGGAGGTCGGGACGACCGAGGTAATGAGCAGTTCTTC.

The genes are TRBV6-5 and TRBJ2-7, with TRBD1 matching over 9 bases. The CDR3 is made up of 14 amino acids. J gave up 6 bases and V 2 bases, and 5 bases lay outside the gene matches. In germline, CDR1 is MNHEY, CDR2 SVGAGI. The CDR3, as DNA: TGTGCCAGCAGTTACGACAGGGGGGTGAGCGAGCAGTACTTC. Translation gives CASSYDRGVSEQYF.

This sequence joins TRBV5-5 and TRBJ2-7; D may be TRBD1 (7 bases). There are 14 residues in the CDR3. Germline V gives CDR1 SGHKS, CDR2 YYEKEE (reference sequence). V shed 2 bases and J shed 3 bases, with 12 bases lying between them. The CDR3 sequence is CASSLGQGGYEQYF. CDR3 DNA: TGTGCCAGCAGCTTAGGGCAGGGGGGCTACGAGCAGTACTTC. Based on the CDR3 plus reference TRBV5-5 and TRBJ2-7, the full variable domain is DAGVTQSPTHLIKTRGQQVTLRCSPISGHKSVSWYQQVLGQGPQFIFQYYEKEERGRGNFPDRFSARQFPNYSSELNVNALLLGDSALYLCASSLGQGGYEQYFGPGTRLTVT.

The V gene is TRBV19, the J gene TRBJ2-5; D possibly corresponds to TRBD2 (6 bases). The V gene lost 2 bases and the J gene lost 5 bases, with 12 bases spanning the gap. Germline V lookup: CDR1 LNHDA, CDR2 SQIVND (reference sequence). CDR3 length: 14 residues. The CDR3 loop is CASSISGAGETQYF. The CDR3 DNA reads as TGTGCCAGTAGTATATCGGGAGCGGGCGAGACCCAGTACTTC.

This rearrangement joins TRBV23-1 to TRBJ2-5; 11 nucleotides line up with TRBD2. TRBV23-1 is an ORF, with its function uncertain. V shed 3 bases, J shed 1 base, and the junction held 7 bases outside the gene matches. There are 17 residues in the CDR3. CDR3 sequence reads: CASSHPQLAGAQETQYF. The CDR3 region has the DNA TGCGCCAGCAGTCACCCTCAACTAGCGGGAGCCCAAGAGACCCAGTACTTC.

The chain couples TRBV24-1 to TRBJ2-3; TRBD1 is a possible D gene (6 bases). Germline CDR1 and CDR2: KGHDR and SFDVKD. The V gene lost 1 base and the J gene lost 4 bases, with 11 bases spanning the gap. This CDR3 has 15 residues. In DNA, the CDR3 is TGTGCCACCAGTGATTTAACAGGGCTGGCAGATACGCAGTATTTT. It yields the protein CATSDLTGLADTQYF.

The CDR3 sequence is CASSRQGGSGELFF. CDR3 nucleotides: TGTGCCAGCAGTCGACAGGGGGGAAGCGGGGAGCTGTTTTTT. The chain recombines TRBV6-5 with TRBJ2-2; TRBD1 matches 9 bases. CDR1 and CDR2 from the germline V gene are MNHEY and SVGAGI. CDR3 size: 14 residues. The V and J ends lost 5 bases and 7 bases, in that order; junction bases with no gene match: 5.

This chain joins TRBV9 and TRBJ1-3; D perhaps matches TRBD1 (6 bases). CDR1 SGDLS and CDR2 YYNGEE come from the germline V gene. The CDR3 loop spans 17 amino acids. With 3 bases removed from V and 0 bases from J, the gap between germline ends came to 16 bases. CDR3 nucleotide sequence: TGTGCCAGCAGCGCAACTTTGACAGGCTACTCTGGAAACACCATATATTTT. It yields the protein CASSATLTGYSGNTIYF.